The 26 T cell receptor beta chains below all came from one sample that was sequenced in a study of T cell responses to AZD1222 COVID-19 vaccine (dated by TCRdb to the early 2020s). Per the publication, the time point label means: about 28 days (+/-7) after the second vaccine dose. Library preparation was by the immunoSEQ multiplex PCR assay. Drawn from immuneACCESS, this table holds only the in-frame rearrangements with V and J called that TCRdb kept. Clones are partly lost; checked studies trace under half to an unresolved V gene and leave the rest unexplained. This sample has more than 95,000 clones in its table, and 65% to 90% of those were observed once. The top ten constitute about 25% of the sample. The specimen comprised peripheral blood, sampled 28 days after the second AZD1222 dose. The receptors shown here come from an adult who received the AZD1222 COVID-19 vaccine.

In this sample, this clone turned up many times. This sequence joins TRBV10-3 and TRBJ1-1; D unclear. V lost 0 bases, J lost 9 bases, and 17 bases lay in between. Germline CDR1 ENHRY, CDR2 SYGVKD. This CDR3 region has 15 residues. CDR3 in amino acids: CAISESGMGTQQAFF. CDR3 DNA sequence: TGTGCCATCAGTGAGTCCGGGATGGGAACCCAACAAGCTTTCTTT.

The chain recombines TRBV19 with TRBJ1-1, with D unresolved. Looked up from germline, CDR1 is LNHDA and CDR2 is SQIVND (reference sequence). The CDR3 is 13 amino acids. V lost 5 bases, J lost 5 bases, and 12 bases lay in between. The CDR3 DNA sequence: TGTGCCAGTAGTCGGCCAAGATGGACTGAAGCTTTCTTT. This encodes CASSRPRWTEAFF.

This clone showed up just a few times. V is TRBV24-1 and J is TRBJ1-2; 12 bases are shared with TRBD1. The CDR3 has 16 residues. V lost 0 bases to trimming and J lost 4 bases; unmatched junction nucleotides: 2. From germline, CDR1 is KGHDR and CDR2 SFDVKD. DNA of the CDR3: TGTGCCACCAGTGATTTGGGGACAGGGGGCGTCTATGGCTACACCTTC. This translates into CATSDLGTGGVYGYTF.

The rearrangement uses TRBV7-3 and TRBJ1-1; D gene uncertain. The CDR3 is made up of 13 amino acids. V was cut by 2 bases and J by 2 bases, with 6 bases left in between. Germline V gene data show CDR1 as SGHTA and CDR2 as FQGTGA. CDR3 sequence: CASSLVINTEAFF. The CDR3 bases are TGTGCCAGCAGCTTAGTTATAAACACTGAAGCTTTCTTT.

The chain has TRBV7-2 and TRBJ1-5; tentative D call: TRBD1 (6 bases). The CDR3 has 16 residues. Germline CDR1 and CDR2: SGHTA and FQGNSA. V lost 5 bases and J lost 7, with 21 bases in between. CDR3 sequence reads: CASSPFWNRAGQPQHF. The CDR3 DNA is TGTGCCAGCAGCCCGTTCTGGAACAGGGCGGGACAGCCCCAGCATTTT.

This chain connects TRBV18 to TRBJ1-6; TRBD1 aligns across 7 bases. CDR3 length equals 15 residues. V was pared by 1 base and J by 5 bases, with 2 bases of the junction left unmatched. The germline gives CDR1 KGHSH, CDR2 LQKENI. The CDR3 region is CASSPLTGNNSPLHF. CDR3 in DNA: TGTGCCAGCTCACCACTGACAGGGAATAATTCACCCCTCCACTTT.

The CDR3 region has the DNA TGTGCCACCAGCAGAGATGGTCGGAGGGACAATGAGCAGTTCTTC. Its protein is CATSRDGRRDNEQFF. The genes are TRBV15 and TRBJ2-1, with D tentatively TRBD2 (6 bases). The CDR3 has 15 amino acids. Trimming removed 0 bases at V and 5 bases at J, with 11 bases between. Germline V gene data show CDR1 as LNHNV and CDR2 as YYDKDF (reference sequence).

This CDR3 reads CAISVGDSNQPQHF. The DNA for the CDR3 is TGTGCCATCAGTGTGGGGGATAGCAATCAGCCCCAGCATTTT. The chain combines TRBV10-3 with TRBJ1-5; tentatively, D is TRBD1 (5 bases). This CDR3 spans 14 amino acids. The germline gives CDR1 ENHRY, CDR2 SYGVKD. Trimming took 4 bases from V and 0 from J, leaving 7 bases between them.

This chain links TRBV7-2 with TRBJ2-7; 9 nucleotides agree with TRBD1. The V gene's germline CDR1 is SGHTA and CDR2 FQGNSA. With 5 bases clipped from V and 7 bases from J, the junction kept 12 bases outside the gene matches. This CDR3 spans 15 amino acids. The CDR3 loop is CASSQGRTGDKEQYF. CDR3 nucleotides: TGTGCCAGCAGCCAGGGGAGGACAGGGGATAAGGAGCAGTACTTC.

The V gene is TRBV25-1, the J gene TRBJ1-5; 7 positions match TRBD1. Trimming took 4 bases from V and 5 from J; bases not matched to a gene: 8. Per germline, CDR1 MGHDK and CDR2 SYGVNS. CDR3 length: 15 residues. CDR3 sequence: CASSGSRQGDQPQHF. CDR3 bases: TGTGCCAGCAGTGGCAGCCGGCAGGGGGATCAGCCCCAGCATTTT.

This chain links TRBV27 with TRBJ1-1; weak D call: TRBD1 (5 bases). The CDR3 covers 14 residues. Looked up from germline, CDR1 is MNHEY and CDR2 is SMNVEV (reference sequence). V was pared by 6 bases and J by 0 bases, with 11 bases between. CDR3: CASRTAAVNTEAFF. In DNA, the CDR3 is TGTGCCAGCAGGACAGCCGCCGTGAACACTGAAGCTTTCTTT.

This clone occurred a few times. The CDR3 bases are TGTGCCACCGGAGACACCCTGAACACTGAAGCTTTCTTT. Its translation: CATGDTLNTEAFF. The rearrangement joins TRBV10-3 to TRBJ1-1; the D is unclear. The CDR3 is made up of 13 amino acids. V lost 10 bases to trimming and J lost 0 bases, with 12 bases between them. In germline, CDR1 is ENHRY, CDR2 SYGVKD.

This clone has more than one count but fewer than ten. The V and J genes are TRBV5-1 and TRBJ1-2; 8 positions match TRBD1. The V and J ends lost 3 bases and 1 base, in that order; junction bases with no gene match: 8. The CDR3 is 16 residues long. The germline gives CDR1 SGHRS, CDR2 YFSETQ. DNA for the CDR3: TGCGCCAGCAGCTACTCAGGGGGCTTTGGTAACTATGGCTACACCTTC. Translated: CASSYSGGFGNYGYTF.

V usage is TRBV7-9 and J usage is TRBJ2-1, with 10 positions matching TRBD2. The CDR3 has 15 amino acids. Germline assignment: CDR1 SEHNR and CDR2 FQNEAQ (reference sequence). With 5 bases clipped from V and 6 bases from J, the junction kept 7 bases outside the gene matches. The CDR3 DNA is TGTGCCAGCAGCCAACATCCTAGCGGGGGCAATGAGCAGTTCTTC. As protein: CASSQHPSGGNEQFF.

The chain has TRBV11-2 and TRBJ2-3, with TRBD2 as a possible D gene (6 bases). The germline gives CDR1 SGHAT, CDR2 FQNNGV. Trimming stripped 1 base from V and 3 bases from J, with 11 bases between. This CDR3 region has 15 residues. The CDR3 loop reads CASSLAGVQTDTQYF. Here the CDR3 DNA reads TGTGCCAGCAGCTTAGCGGGGGTGCAAACAGATACGCAGTATTTT.

The chain uses TRBV12-3 or TRBV12-4 and TRBJ2-7; D not resolved. The ends were cut back, 1 base at V and 9 bases at J, with 7 bases in the middle. CDR3 length: 11 residues. CDR3 amino acids: CASSLGTGQYF. The CDR3 nucleotides read TGTGCCAGCAGTTTAGGGACGGGGCAGTACTTC.

This clone appeared once. The rearrangement links TRBV7-9 to TRBJ1-2; D may be TRBD1 (6 bases). The germline V gene has CDR1 SEHNR and CDR2 FQNEAQ (reference sequence). The CDR3 is 13 residues long. V was clipped by 1 base and J by 8 bases, with 11 bases between them. Here the CDR3 reads CASSLGGARGYTF. The CDR3 bases are TGTGCCAGCAGCTTAGGGGGGGCCCGGGGCTACACCTTC. Drawing the rest from reference TRBV7-9 and TRBJ1-2, the complete variable domain is DTGVSQNPRHKITKRGQNVTFRCDPISEHNRLYWYRQTLGQGPEFLTYFQNEAQLEKSRLLSDRFSAERPKGSFSTLEIQRTEQGDSAMYLCASSLGGARGYTFGSGTRLTVV.

The V and J genes are TRBV6-2 or TRBV6-3 and TRBJ2-3; D remains unclear. Trimming took off 1 base at V and 4 bases at J, with 15 bases between the two ends. The CDR3 is 16 amino acids. Germline loops: CDR1 MNHEY, CDR2 SVGEGT. CDR3 sequence (DNA): TGTGCCAGCAGTTACTTGTCTAGAGGTCTTTCAGATACGCAGTATTTT. Translating it yields CASSYLSRGLSDTQYF.

The gene calls are TRBV7-3 and TRBJ1-1; possible D gene TRBD1, 5 bases. Per germline, CDR1 SGHTA and CDR2 FQGTGA. The ends were cut back, 3 bases at V and 1 base at J, with 9 bases in the middle. The CDR3 is made up of 14 amino acids. CDR3 bases: TGTGCCAGCAGCTTGGGGGGGAAGAACACTGAAGCTTTCTTT. Its translation is CASSLGGKNTEAFF. The full variable domain, with the rest looked up from reference TRBV7-3 and TRBJ1-1, is GAGVSQTPSNKVTEKGKYVELRCDPISGHTALYWYRQSLGQGPEFLIYFQGTGAADDSGLPNDRFFAVRPEGSVSTLKIQRTERGDSAVYLCASSLGGKNTEAFFGQGTRLTVV.

The rearrangement joins TRBV5-6 to TRBJ1-6; 7 positions agree with TRBD1. Trimming at V came to 0 bases and at J to 7 bases, leaving 1 base not matched to a gene. Germline CDR1 and CDR2: SGHDT and YYEEEE. The CDR3 consists of 14 residues. The CDR3 reads CASSLGRGNSPLHF. The CDR3 DNA sequence: TGTGCCAGCAGCTTGGGCAGGGGGAATTCACCCCTCCACTTT.

This chain links TRBV7-9 with TRBJ2-3, with TRBD2 as a possible D gene (5 bases). The V end lost 11 bases, the J end lost 2 bases, and 14 bases lay between the germline ends. CDR1 is SEHNR and CDR2 is FQNEAQ in the germline V gene (reference sequence). CDR3 size: 13 residues. CDR3 DNA sequence: TGTGCCGTAGAGAGGGCCAACACAGATACGCAGTATTTT. This encodes CAVERANTDTQYF.

This clone was seen more than once but under ten times. This chain connects TRBV19 to TRBJ1-6, with D perhaps matching TRBD1 (5 bases). CDR3 length: 14 residues. V was shortened by 6 bases and J by 5 bases, with 11 bases between the two germline ends. Germline lookup yields CDR1 LNHDA and CDR2 SQIVND (reference sequence). CDR3 nucleotide sequence: TGTGCCAGTAGGAAAATGACAGATAATTCACCCCTCCACTTT. It is translated as CASRKMTDNSPLHF.

The chain carries TRBV5-8 and TRBJ1-2; D gene ambiguous. With 0 bases removed from V and 3 bases from J, the gap between germline ends came to 9 bases. Germline CDR1 is SGHTS and CDR2 is YDEGEE. The CDR3 has 14 residues. This chain's CDR3 is CASSLAHPDYGYTF. The CDR3 nucleotides are TGTGCCAGCAGCTTGGCACACCCTGACTATGGCTACACCTTC.

This chain connects TRBV6-5 to TRBJ1-2, with TRBD1 as a possible D gene (5 bases). Trimming removed 6 bases at V and 3 bases at J, with 17 bases between. This CDR3 region has 15 residues. CDR1 is MNHEY and CDR2 is SVGAGI in the germline V gene. CDR3 region: CASRATGSGDYGYTF. Written as DNA, the CDR3 is TGTGCCAGCAGGGCTACTGGGTCGGGGGACTATGGCTACACCTTC.

The chain employs TRBV7-8 and TRBJ1-2; 7 positions match TRBD1. V shed 7 bases and J 2 bases; nucleotides not matched to a gene: 13. The CDR3 runs to 16 residues. Germline CDR1 reads SGHVS; CDR2 reads FQNEAQ. The CDR3 DNA sequence: TGTGCCAGCATGTTATCCCCAACAGGGGCCAACTATGGCTACACCTTC. Translated: CASMLSPTGANYGYTF.

This chain uses TRBV5-6 with TRBJ1-5; D is uncertain. V lost 4 bases and J 4 bases, leaving 6 bases between the germline ends. Germline CDR1 reads SGHDT; CDR2 reads YYEEEE. CDR3 length: 12 residues. The CDR3 region has the DNA TGTGCCAGCAGCCCGGGAAATCAGCCCCAGCATTTT. Its translation is CASSPGNQPQHF.